This T cell receptor (beta chain) was profiled in a study of cytomegalovirus exposure and HLA in healthy donors. V lost 4 bases to trimming and J lost 5 bases, with 12 bases between them. In germline, CDR1 is SGDLS, CDR2 YYNGEE. The CDR3 sequence is 14 residues long. The method was immunoSEQ multiplex PCR; TCRdb's version includes in-frame clones alone and lacks a portion of them. The table shows 150,000 to 200,000 clones, with more than 75% occurring only once. Regarding the study as a whole: Reportedly, diagnosis of cytomegalovirus status by the classifier showed high specificity and sensitivity. Later, an analysis found that TCR clusters from the first cohort tended to co-occur in the 90 to 150 validation repertoires. Cytomegalovirus association was listed for around 170 TCR beta chains.

This clone has just one count. Its antigen is not identified. The source is a man younger than 35 in good health and CMV-seropositive. Sequenced material: PBMCs. This chain links TRBV9 with TRBJ2-2; TRBD1 is a possible D gene (6 bases). CDR3 in amino acids: CASSTRQDTGELFF. CDR3 sequence (DNA): TGTGCCAGCAGCACCCGACAGGATACCGGGGAGCTGTTTTTT. Full variable domain (missing parts from reference TRBV9 and TRBJ2-2): DSGVTQTPKHLITATGQRVTLRCSPRSGDLSVYWYQQSLDQGLQFLIQYYNGEERAKGNILERFSAQQFPDLHSELNLSSLELGDSALYFCASSTRQDTGELFFGEGSRLTVL.